Below are 9 T cell receptor beta chains sequenced from a single sample in a study of Tregs in tolerant kidney transplant recipients. The protocol was immunoSEQ multiplex PCR, while the TCRdb copy is restricted to in-frame clones and leaves out a portion. The sample's table shows fewer than 35,000 clones. This material consisted of CD8+ T cells from blood, taken before the transplant. The receptor set was obtained from a human donor who received a combined kidney and bone marrow transplant.

Points on this clone: The observed sequence ends 3 residues before the CDR3 terminus, with the missing tail filled in from the germline J gene. J is TRBJ2-7 and V is TRBV6-2 or TRBV6-3; unclear D gene. CDR1 MNHEY and CDR2 SVGEGT come from the germline V gene. Between the trimmed V and J ends, which lost 3 bases and 4 bases, there was a span of 7 bases. This CDR3 is built from 12 residues. CDR3 residues: CASSYREYEQYF. Incomplete CDR3 DNA: TGTGCCAGCAGTTATCGCGAATACGAG.

Worth noting for this clone: The read ends 3 residues shy of where the CDR3 ends; the end is completed using the germline J gene. The rearrangement joins TRBV5-6 to TRBJ2-4; TRBD2 aligns across 7 bases. The CDR3 has 13 residues. CDR1 SGHDT and CDR2 YYEEEE come from the germline V gene. V was clipped by 4 bases and J by 8 bases; unmatched bases: 6. The CDR3 reads CASSAAGWDIQYF. The CDR3 DNA, read in part, is TGTGCCAGCAGCGCAGCGGGGTGGGACATT.

Notes on this clone: Sequencing ends 3 residues short of the CDR3 end; the germline J gene provides the rest. The chain combines TRBV2 with TRBJ2-1; D may be TRBD2 (6 bases). Germline V gives CDR1 SNHLY, CDR2 FYNNEI. The V and J ends lost 11 bases and 6 bases respectively, with 26 bases between them. The CDR3 loop spans 16 amino acids. CDR3 region: CAAGTSPALPGNEQFF. The DNA read from the CDR3 is TGTGCCGCCGGGACTTCGCCCGCTCTGCCGGGCAATGAG.

A note on this clone: The CDR3 is cut off 3 residues early in the read; its end comes from the germline J gene. This sequence joins TRBV19 and TRBJ1-2, with TRBD1 as a possible D gene (5 bases). V shed 2 bases and J shed 0 bases, with 19 bases lying between them. Germline lookup yields CDR1 LNHDA and CDR2 SQIVND (reference sequence). The CDR3 contains 18 residues. The CDR3 loop reads CASSILGSGVRANYGYTF. The CDR3 DNA, read in part, is TGTGCCAGTAGTATATTGGGTTCGGGGGTTCGCGCTAACTATGGC.

Details on this clone: The missing CDR3 end, 3 residues past where the read stops, is filled in from the germline J gene. The V and J genes are TRBV19 and TRBJ1-1, with D tentatively TRBD1 (6 bases). Trimming removed 6 bases from V and 4 bases from J, with 12 bases in between. The CDR3 runs to 13 residues. In germline, CDR1 is LNHDA, CDR2 SQIVND (reference sequence). The CDR3 reads CASRGGAFTEAFF. The part of the CDR3 DNA that was read is TGTGCCAGTAGAGGGGGGGCTTTCACTGAA.

Details on this clone: The read ends 3 residues before the CDR3 terminus; that terminus is restored from the germline J gene. The chain links TRBV7-2 to TRBJ2-3; D possibly corresponds to TRBD1 (8 bases). V lost 1 base and J 4 bases, leaving 12 bases between the germline ends. The CDR3 extends over 15 amino acids. Germline V gene data show CDR1 as SGHTA and CDR2 as FQGNSA. The DNA read from the CDR3 is TGTGCCAGCAGCTTAGTAACAGGGGGGGCAGATACG. Its protein product is CASSLVTGGADT. The CDR3 in its entirety is CASSLVTGGADTQYF.

Comment on this clone: Read data end 3 residues before the CDR3 end; the end is taken from the germline J gene. The J gene is TRBJ1-1, the V gene TRBV6-1; D is unresolved. CDR1 is MNHNS, CDR2 SASEGT, per germline. The length of the CDR3 is 12 residues. V was clipped by 2 bases and J by 4 bases, with 5 bases between them. The CDR3 is CASSEFGTEAFF. CDR3 DNA (partial): TGTGCCAGCAGTGAATTCGGCACTGAA.

Details on this clone: The sequence runs out 3 residues before the end of the CDR3; the remainder is reconstructed from the germline J gene. The chain recombines TRBV7-2 with TRBJ2-7; D remains ambiguous. V dropped 6 bases and J dropped 6 bases, with 15 bases sitting between them. CDR1 is SGHTA and CDR2 is FQGNSA in the germline V gene. This CDR3 contains 13 residues. CDR3 DNA (partial): TGTGCCAGCAGTGCGACTCCCTTAAGCGAG. Its translation is CASSATPLSE. The full CDR3 protein is CASSATPLSEQYF.

About this clone itself: The sequence runs out 3 residues before the end of the CDR3; the remainder is reconstructed from the germline J gene. The chain has TRBV19 and TRBJ1-4, with D perhaps TRBD1 (6 bases). Looked up from germline, CDR1 is LNHDA and CDR2 is SQIVND (reference sequence). V shed 3 bases and J shed 8 bases, with 16 bases lying between them. CDR3 length equals 15 residues. Here the CDR3 reads CASSIPTGTREKLFF. The covered CDR3 bases are TGTGCCAGTAGTATCCCGACAGGTACTAGGGAAAAA.